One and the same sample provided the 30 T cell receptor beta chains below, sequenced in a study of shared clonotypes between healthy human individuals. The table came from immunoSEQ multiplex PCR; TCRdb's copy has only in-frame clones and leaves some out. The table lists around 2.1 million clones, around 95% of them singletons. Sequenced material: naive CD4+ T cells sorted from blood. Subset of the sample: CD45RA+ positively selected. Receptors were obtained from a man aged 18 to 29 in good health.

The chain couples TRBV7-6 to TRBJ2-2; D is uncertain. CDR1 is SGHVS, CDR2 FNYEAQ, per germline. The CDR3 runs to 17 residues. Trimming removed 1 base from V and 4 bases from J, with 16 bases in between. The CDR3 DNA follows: TGTGCCAGCAGCTTAGGCAGTGGTAGTACGATCACCGGGGAGCTGTTTTTT. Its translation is CASSLGSGSTITGELFF.

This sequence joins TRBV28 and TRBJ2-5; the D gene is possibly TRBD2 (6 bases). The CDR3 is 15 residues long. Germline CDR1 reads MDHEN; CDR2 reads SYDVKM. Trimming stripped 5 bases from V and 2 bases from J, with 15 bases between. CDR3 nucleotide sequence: TGTGCCAGCAGTGAAGTCCGGGGGTTACAAGAGACCCAGTACTTC. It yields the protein CASSEVRGLQETQYF. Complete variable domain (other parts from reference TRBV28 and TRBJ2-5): DVKVTQSSRYLVKRTGEKVFLECVQDMDHENMFWYRQDPGLGLRLIYFSYDVKMKEKGDIPEGYSVSREKKERFSLILESASTNQTSMYLCASSEVRGLQETQYFGPGTRLLVL.

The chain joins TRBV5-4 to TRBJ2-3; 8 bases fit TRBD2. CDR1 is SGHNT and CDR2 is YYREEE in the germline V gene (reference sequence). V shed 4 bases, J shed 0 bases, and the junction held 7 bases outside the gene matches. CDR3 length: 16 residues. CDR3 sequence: CASSTQRGLSTDTQYF. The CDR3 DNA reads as TGTGCCAGCAGCACACAGCGGGGGCTCAGCACAGATACGCAGTATTTT.

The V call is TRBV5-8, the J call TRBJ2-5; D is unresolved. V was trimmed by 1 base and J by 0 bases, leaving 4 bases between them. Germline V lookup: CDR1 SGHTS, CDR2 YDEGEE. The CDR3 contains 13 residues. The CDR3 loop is CASSLQYQETQYF. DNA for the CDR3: TGTGCCAGCAGCTTGCAGTACCAAGAGACCCAGTACTTC.

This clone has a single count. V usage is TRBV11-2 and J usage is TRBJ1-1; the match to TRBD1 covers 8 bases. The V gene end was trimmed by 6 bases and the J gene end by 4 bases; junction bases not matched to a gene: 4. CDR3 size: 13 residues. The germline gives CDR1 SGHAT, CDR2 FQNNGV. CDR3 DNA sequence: TGTGCCAGCAGGGGACAGGTTATCACTGAAGCTTTCTTT. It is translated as CASRGQVITEAFF.

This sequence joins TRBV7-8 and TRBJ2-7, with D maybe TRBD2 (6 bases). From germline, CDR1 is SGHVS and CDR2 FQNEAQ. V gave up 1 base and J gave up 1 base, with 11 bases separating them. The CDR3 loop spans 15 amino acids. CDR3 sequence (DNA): TGTGCCAGCAGCTTAGGAGGAGGGCGTTCCTACGAGCAGTACTTC. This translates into CASSLGGGRSYEQYF.

The CDR3 loop reads CASWGQGAYEQYF. The DNA for the CDR3 is TGTGCCAGCTGGGGACAGGGGGCGTACGAGCAGTACTTC. The chain uses TRBV11-2 and TRBJ2-7, with 12 bases identical to TRBD1. From germline, CDR1 is SGHAT and CDR2 FQNNGV. The junction had 3 bases not matched to a gene; V was cut back by 8 bases and J by 4 bases. CDR3 length equals 13 residues.

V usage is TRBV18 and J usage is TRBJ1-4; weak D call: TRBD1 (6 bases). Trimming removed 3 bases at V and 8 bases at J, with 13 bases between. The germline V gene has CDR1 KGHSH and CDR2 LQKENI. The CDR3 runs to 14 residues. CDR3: CASSPGRGPEKLFF. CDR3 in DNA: TGTGCCAGCTCACCCGGGCGGGGGCCCGAAAAACTGTTTTTT.

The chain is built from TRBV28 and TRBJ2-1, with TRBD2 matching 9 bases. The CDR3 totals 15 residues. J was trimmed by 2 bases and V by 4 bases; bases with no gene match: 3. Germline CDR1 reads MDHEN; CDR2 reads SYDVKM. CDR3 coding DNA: TGTGCCAGCAGTTCAAGCGGGGGGCCCTACAATGAGCAGTTCTTC. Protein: CASSSSGGPYNEQFF.

The CDR3 nucleotides read TGCAGCGTCCTATACGTAGCCAAAAACATTCAGTACTTC. It translates to CSVLYVAKNIQYF. The J gene is TRBJ2-4, the V gene TRBV29-1; D gene uncertain. V was shortened by 6 bases and J by 0 bases, with 9 bases between the two germline ends. CDR1 and CDR2 from the germline V gene are SQVTM and ANQGSEA. The CDR3 contains 13 residues.

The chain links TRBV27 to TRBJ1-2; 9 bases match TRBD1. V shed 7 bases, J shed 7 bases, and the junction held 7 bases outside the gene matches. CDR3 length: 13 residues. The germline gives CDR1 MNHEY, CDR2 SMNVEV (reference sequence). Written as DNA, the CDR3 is TGTGCCAGCAAACTGGGACAGGGTGGTGGCTACACCTTC. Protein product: CASKLGQGGGYTF.

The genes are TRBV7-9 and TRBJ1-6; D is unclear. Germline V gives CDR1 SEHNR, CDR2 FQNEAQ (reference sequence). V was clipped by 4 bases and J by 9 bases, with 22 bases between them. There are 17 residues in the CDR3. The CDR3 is CASSYYKFADPSSPLHF. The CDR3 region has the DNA TGTGCCAGCAGCTACTATAAGTTTGCGGATCCCAGTTCACCCCTCCACTTT.

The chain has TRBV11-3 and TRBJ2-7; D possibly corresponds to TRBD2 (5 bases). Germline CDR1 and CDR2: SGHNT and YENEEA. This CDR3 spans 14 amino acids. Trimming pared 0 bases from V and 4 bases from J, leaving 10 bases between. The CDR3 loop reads CASSLDWTPYEQYF. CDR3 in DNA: TGTGCCAGCAGCTTAGATTGGACTCCGTACGAGCAGTACTTC. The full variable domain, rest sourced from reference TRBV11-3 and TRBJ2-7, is EAGVVQSPRYKIIEKKQPVAFWCNPISGHNTLYWYLQNLGQGPELLIRYENEEAVDDSQLPKDRFSAERLKGVDSTLKIQPAELGDSAVYLCASSLDWTPYEQYFGPGTRLTVT.

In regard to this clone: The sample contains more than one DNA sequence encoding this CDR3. The CDR3: CASSPGTSQETQYF. The DNA for the CDR3 is TGCGCCAGCAGCCCCGGGACTAGCCAAGAGACCCAGTACTTC. V usage is TRBV5-1 and J usage is TRBJ2-5; 8 bases map to TRBD2. Trimming cost V 4 bases and J 1 base; bases outside gene matches: 3. This CDR3 has 14 amino acids. Germline CDR1 reads SGHRS; CDR2 reads YFSETQ.

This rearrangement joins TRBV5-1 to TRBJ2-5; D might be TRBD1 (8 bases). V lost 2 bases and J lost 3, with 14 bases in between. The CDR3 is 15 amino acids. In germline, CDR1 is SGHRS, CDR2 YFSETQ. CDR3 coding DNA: TGCGCCAGCAGCTTCAACAGGGGGGGAAAAGAGACCCAGTACTTC. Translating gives CASSFNRGGKETQYF.

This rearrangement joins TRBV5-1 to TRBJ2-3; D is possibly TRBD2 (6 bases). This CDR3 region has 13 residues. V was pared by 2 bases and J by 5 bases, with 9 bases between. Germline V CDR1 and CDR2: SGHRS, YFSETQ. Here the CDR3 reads CASSFGGKDTQYF. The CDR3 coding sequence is TGCGCCAGCAGCTTTGGCGGGAAAGATACGCAGTATTTT.

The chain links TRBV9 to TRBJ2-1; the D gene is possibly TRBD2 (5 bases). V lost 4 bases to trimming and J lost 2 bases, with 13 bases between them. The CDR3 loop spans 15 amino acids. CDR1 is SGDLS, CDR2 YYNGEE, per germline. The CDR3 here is CASSTSGSTYNEQFF. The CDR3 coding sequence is TGTGCCAGCAGCACGAGCGGAAGTACCTACAATGAGCAGTTCTTC.

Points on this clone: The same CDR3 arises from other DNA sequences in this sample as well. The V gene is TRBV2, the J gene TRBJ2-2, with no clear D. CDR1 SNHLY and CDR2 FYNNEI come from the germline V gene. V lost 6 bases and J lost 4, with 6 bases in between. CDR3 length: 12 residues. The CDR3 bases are TGTGCCAGCAGAGGCGTCACCGGGGAGCTGTTTTTT. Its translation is CASRGVTGELFF.

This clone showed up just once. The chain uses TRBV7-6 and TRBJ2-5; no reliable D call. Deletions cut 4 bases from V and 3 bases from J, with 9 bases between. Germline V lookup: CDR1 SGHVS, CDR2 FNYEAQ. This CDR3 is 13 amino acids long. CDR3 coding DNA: TGTGCCAGCAGCTCCGTACCCAAAGAGACCCAGTACTTC. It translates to CASSSVPKETQYF.

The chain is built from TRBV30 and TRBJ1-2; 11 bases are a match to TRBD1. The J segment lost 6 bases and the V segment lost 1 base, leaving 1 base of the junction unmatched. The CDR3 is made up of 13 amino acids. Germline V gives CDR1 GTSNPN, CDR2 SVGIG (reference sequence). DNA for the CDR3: TGTGCCTGGAGTGGGGACAGGGGGGATGGCTACACCTTC. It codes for CAWSGDRGDGYTF.

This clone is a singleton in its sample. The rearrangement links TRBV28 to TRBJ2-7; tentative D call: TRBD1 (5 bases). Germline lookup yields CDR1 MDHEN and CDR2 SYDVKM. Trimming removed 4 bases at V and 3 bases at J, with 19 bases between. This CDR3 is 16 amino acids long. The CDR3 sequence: CASSSPQGNLLYEQYF. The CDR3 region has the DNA TGTGCCAGCAGTTCCCCGCAGGGAAATTTACTCTACGAGCAGTACTTC.

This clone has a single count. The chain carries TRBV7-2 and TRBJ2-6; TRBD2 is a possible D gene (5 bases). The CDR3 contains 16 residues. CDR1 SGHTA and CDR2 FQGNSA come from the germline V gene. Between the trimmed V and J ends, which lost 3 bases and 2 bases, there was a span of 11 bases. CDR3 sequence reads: CASSFSSGPGANVLTF. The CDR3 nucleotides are TGTGCCAGCAGCTTTAGCAGCGGTCCTGGGGCCAACGTCCTGACTTTC.

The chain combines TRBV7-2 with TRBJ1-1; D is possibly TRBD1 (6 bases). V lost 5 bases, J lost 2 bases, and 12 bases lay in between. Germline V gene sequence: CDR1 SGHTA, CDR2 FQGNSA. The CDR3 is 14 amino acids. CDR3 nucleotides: TGTGCCAGCAGCCAAGGGACATCAAACACTGAAGCTTTCTTT. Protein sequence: CASSQGTSNTEAFF.

The CDR3 reads CASSQLGGLTDTQYF. In DNA form, the CDR3 reads TGTGCCAGCAGTCAACTAGGGGGGCTCACAGATACGCAGTATTTT. V is TRBV2 and J is TRBJ2-3, with D perhaps being TRBD1 or TRBD2 (6 bases each). V dropped 5 bases and J dropped 2 bases, with 14 bases sitting between them. Germline-derived CDR1 and CDR2 are SNHLY and FYNNEI. The CDR3 extends over 15 amino acids.

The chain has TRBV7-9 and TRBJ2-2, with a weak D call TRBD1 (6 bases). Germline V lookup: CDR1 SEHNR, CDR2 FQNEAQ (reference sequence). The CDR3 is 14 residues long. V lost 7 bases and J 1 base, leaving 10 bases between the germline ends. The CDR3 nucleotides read TGTGCCAGCATCCCGACAGGGAACACCGGGGAGCTGTTTTTT. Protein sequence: CASIPTGNTGELFF. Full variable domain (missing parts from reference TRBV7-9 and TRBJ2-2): DTGVSQNPRHKITKRGQNVTFRCDPISEHNRLYWYRQTLGQGPEFLTYFQNEAQLEKSRLLSDRFSAERPKGSFSTLEIQRTEQGDSAMYLCASIPTGNTGELFFGEGSRLTVL.

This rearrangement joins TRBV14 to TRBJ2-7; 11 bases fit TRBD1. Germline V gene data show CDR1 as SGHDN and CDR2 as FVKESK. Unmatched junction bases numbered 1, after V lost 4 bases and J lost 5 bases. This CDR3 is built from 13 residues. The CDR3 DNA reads TGTGCCAGCAGCCGGGACAGGGGGAACGAGCAGTACTTC. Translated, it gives CASSRDRGNEQYF.

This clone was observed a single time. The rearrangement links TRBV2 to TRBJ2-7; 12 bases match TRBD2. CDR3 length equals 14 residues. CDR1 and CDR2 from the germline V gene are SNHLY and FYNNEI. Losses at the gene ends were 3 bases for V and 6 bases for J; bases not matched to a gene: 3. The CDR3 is CASSDGLAGFEQYF. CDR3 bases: TGTGCCAGCAGTGACGGACTAGCGGGATTCGAGCAGTACTTC.

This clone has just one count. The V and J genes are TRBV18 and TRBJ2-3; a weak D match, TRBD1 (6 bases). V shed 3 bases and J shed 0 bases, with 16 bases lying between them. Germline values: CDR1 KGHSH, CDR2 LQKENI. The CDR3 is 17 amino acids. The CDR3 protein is CASSPSRGTPSTDTQYF. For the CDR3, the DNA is TGTGCCAGCTCACCCTCGAGGGGGACCCCTAGCACAGATACGCAGTATTTT.

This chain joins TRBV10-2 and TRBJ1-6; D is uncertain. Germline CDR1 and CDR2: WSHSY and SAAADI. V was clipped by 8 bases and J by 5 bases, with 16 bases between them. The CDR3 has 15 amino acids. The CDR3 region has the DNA TGCGCCAGCCTCCCCGGGGATTTGGATAATTCACCCCTCCACTTT. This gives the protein CASLPGDLDNSPLHF.

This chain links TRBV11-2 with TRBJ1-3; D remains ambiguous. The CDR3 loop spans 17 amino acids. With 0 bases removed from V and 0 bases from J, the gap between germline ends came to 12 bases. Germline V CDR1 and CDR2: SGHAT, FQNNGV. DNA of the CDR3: TGTGCCAGCAGCTTAGACCGGCGGATGAGCTCTGGAAACACCATATATTTT. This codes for CASSLDRRMSSGNTIYF. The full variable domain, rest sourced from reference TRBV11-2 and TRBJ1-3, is EAGVAQSPRYKIIEKRQSVAFWCNPISGHATLYWYQQILGQGPKLLIQFQNNGVVDDSQLPKDRFSAERLKGVDSTLKIQPAKLEDSAVYLCASSLDRRMSSGNTIYFGEGSWLTVV.